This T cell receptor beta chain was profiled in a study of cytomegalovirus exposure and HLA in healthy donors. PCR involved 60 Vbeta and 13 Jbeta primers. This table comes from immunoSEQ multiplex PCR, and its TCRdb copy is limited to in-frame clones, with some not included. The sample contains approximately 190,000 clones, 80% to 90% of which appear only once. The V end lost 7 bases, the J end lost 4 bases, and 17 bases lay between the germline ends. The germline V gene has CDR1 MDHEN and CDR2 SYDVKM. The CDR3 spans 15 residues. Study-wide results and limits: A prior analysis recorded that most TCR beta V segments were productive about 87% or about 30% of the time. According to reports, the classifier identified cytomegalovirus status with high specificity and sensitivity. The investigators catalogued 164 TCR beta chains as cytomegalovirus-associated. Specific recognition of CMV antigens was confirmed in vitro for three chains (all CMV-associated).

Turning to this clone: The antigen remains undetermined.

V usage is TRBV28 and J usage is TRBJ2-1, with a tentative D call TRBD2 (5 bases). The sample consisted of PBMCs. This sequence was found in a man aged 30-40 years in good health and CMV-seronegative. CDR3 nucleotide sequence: TGTGCCAGCACCTTGCCTGGGAGAGCTTACAATGAGCAGTTCTTC. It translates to CASTLPGRAYNEQFF.